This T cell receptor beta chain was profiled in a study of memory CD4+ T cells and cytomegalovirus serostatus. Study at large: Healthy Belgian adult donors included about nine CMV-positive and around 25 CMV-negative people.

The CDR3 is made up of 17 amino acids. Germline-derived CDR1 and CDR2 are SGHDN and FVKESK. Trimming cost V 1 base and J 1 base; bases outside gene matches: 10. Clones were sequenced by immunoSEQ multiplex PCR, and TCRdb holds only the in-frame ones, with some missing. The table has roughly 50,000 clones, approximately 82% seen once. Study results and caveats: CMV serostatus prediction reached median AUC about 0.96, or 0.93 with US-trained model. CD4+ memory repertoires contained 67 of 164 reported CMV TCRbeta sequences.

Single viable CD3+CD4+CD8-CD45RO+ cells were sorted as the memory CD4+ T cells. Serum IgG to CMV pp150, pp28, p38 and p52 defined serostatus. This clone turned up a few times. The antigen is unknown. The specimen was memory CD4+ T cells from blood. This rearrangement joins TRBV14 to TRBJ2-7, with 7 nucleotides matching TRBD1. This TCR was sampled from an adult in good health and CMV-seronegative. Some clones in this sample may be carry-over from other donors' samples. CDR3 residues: CASSQVPWTGESYEQYF. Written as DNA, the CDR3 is TGTGCCAGCAGCCAAGTGCCCTGGACAGGCGAATCCTACGAGCAGTACTTC.